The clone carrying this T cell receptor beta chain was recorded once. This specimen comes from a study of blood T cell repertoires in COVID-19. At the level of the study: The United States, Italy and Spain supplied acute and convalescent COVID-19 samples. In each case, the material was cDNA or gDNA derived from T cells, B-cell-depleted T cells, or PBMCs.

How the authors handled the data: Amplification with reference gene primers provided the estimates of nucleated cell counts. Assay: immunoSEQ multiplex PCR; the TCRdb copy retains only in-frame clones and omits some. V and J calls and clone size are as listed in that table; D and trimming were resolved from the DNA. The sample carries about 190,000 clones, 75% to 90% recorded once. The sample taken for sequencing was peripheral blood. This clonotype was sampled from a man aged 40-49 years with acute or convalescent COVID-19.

The CDR3 is CASSESRTSGVGEQYF. The DNA of the CDR3 is TGCGCCAGCAGTGAGTCGCGGACTAGCGGGGTGGGCGAGCAGTACTTC. The chain carries TRBV10-1 and TRBJ2-7, with 12 bases that match TRBD2. Trimming at V came to 0 bases and at J to 6 bases, leaving 6 bases not matched to a gene. Per germline, CDR1 WNHNN and CDR2 SYGVQD (reference sequence). The CDR3 is 16 residues long.